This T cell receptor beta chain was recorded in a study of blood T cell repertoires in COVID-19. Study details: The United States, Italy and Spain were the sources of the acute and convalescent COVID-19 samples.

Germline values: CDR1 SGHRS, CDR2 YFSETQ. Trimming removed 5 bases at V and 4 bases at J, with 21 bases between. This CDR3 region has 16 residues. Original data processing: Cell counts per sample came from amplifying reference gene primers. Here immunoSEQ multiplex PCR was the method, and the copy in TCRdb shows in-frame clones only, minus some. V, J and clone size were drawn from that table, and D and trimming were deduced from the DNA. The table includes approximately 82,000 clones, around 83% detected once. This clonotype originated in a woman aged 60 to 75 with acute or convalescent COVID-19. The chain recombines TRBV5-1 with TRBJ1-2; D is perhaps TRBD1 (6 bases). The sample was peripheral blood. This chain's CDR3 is CASSEETGSGGYGYTF. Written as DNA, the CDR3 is TGCGCCAGCAGTGAAGAAACAGGGTCGGGAGGCTATGGCTACACCTTC.